What follows is one TCR beta chain and its context. V gave up 6 bases and J gave up 1 base, with 19 bases separating them. The CDR3 consists of 17 residues. CDR1 and CDR2 (germline): MDHEN, SYDVKM. TCRdb keeps only in-frame clones here, not all; method: immunoSEQ multiplex PCR. This sample has tens of thousands of clones, with under 95% found just once. This sample was taken from a study of T cell changes during pregnancy in multiple sclerosis. V gene TRBV28 combines with J gene TRBJ1-5, with D perhaps matching TRBD1 (5 bases). Material: CD8+ T cells from peripheral blood mononuclear cells, obtained in the second trimester of pregnancy. This receptor was obtained from a female donor with multiple sclerosis, enrolled in a pregnancy study. CDR3 DNA sequence: TGTGCCAGCAGCCTTCCTTATCTGGGGCCAAGCAATCAGCCCCAGCATTTT. It is translated as CASSLPYLGPSNQPQHF.